The present TCR beta chain was sequenced within a study of blood T cell repertoires in COVID-19. The overall study: Sources were T cells, B-cell-depleted T cells, or PBMCs; the material itself was cDNA or gDNA.

The CDR3 spans 15 residues. The trim removed 6 bases at V and 7 bases at J, leaving 10 bases unmatched. Per germline, CDR1 SNHLY and CDR2 FYNNEI. Repertoires were generated with immunoSEQ multiplex PCR, while TCRdb's copy carries only in-frame clones and drops some. Of about 59,000 clones listed, 81% are singletons. The sequence came from a woman of 80 years or more with active or convalescent COVID-19. The sample taken for sequencing was peripheral blood. The chain joins TRBV2 to TRBJ2-1; 9 bases fit TRBD1. CDR3 DNA sequence: TGTGCCAGCAGCCTCAACAGGGGGCGGGATAATGAGCAGTTCTTC. Protein product: CASSLNRGRDNEQFF. Complete variable domain (other parts from reference TRBV2 and TRBJ2-1): EPEVTQTPSHQVTQMGQEVILRCVPISNHLYFYWYRQILGQKVEFLVSFYNNEISEKSEIFDDQFSVERPDGSNFTLKIRSTKLEDSAMYFCASSLNRGRDNEQFFGPGTRLTVL.